Below are 20 T cell receptor beta chains sequenced from a single sample in a study of T-cell reconstitution after alpha-beta-depleted transplantation in children. Preparation of the TCRbeta library involved a method that used unique molecular identifiers. TCRdb passed the PCR reads through MiXCR, listing each CDR3 protein once. This sample has about 300,000 distinct CDR3 sequences, with around 10% found just once. Sample: PBMCs, taken before TCRalphabeta/CD19-depleted stem cell transplant. The source of these receptors is a boy younger than two with acute myeloid leukemia, due to receive a stem cell transplant.

This clonotype was seen many times. The chain combines TRBV7-6 with TRBJ1-1; TRBD1 might be the D (5 bases). Germline values: CDR1 SGHVS, CDR2 FNYEAQ. The germline V and J ends were trimmed by 1 base and 1 base, with 13 bases remaining between them. This CDR3 region has 16 residues. The CDR3 DNA follows: TGTGCCAGCAGCTTAGGACAGACTCTCAGGAACACTGAAGCTTTCTTT. Translated: CASSLGQTLRNTEAFF.

This clonotype occurred many times. This sequence joins TRBV5-5 and TRBJ1-2; no definite D call. The V end lost 4 bases, the J end lost 14 bases, and 15 bases lay between the germline ends. Germline V lookup: CDR1 SGHKS, CDR2 YYEKEE (reference sequence). The CDR3 has 11 amino acids. For the CDR3, the DNA is TGTGCCAGCAGCGATGGACTCCCGAGGACCTTC. Protein sequence: CASSDGLPRTF.

The chain carries TRBV11-1 and TRBJ2-3; 10 bases match TRBD2. The CDR3 is 18 residues long. After removal of 3 bases from V and 2 bases from J, the junction contained 11 bases not matched to a gene. Per germline, CDR1 SGHAT and CDR2 FQDESV (reference sequence). CDR3 sequence (DNA): TGTGCCAGCAGCTTCCCCAAGACTAGCGGGTGGTCCACAGATACGCAGTATTTT. It specifies CASSFPKTSGWSTDTQYF.

This clonotype was counted many times. The CDR3 region is CASSPPLGRAYLNYGYTF. The DNA for the CDR3 is TGTGCCAGCAGCCCACCCCTTGGCAGGGCGTATCTTAACTATGGCTACACCTTC. The chain couples TRBV5-6 to TRBJ1-2, with D possibly being TRBD1 (5 bases). V lost 4 bases, J lost 1 base, and 23 bases lay in between. The CDR3 has 18 residues. Germline V lookup: CDR1 SGHDT, CDR2 YYEEEE.

This clonotype was picked up many times. V usage is TRBV21-1 and J usage is TRBJ2-1. TRBV21-1 is an annotated pseudogene. This CDR3 region has 13 residues. CDR3 nucleotide sequence: TGTGCCAGCAGCAAAGTCAGGTACAATGAGCAGTTCTTC. Encoded protein: CASSKVRYNEQFF.

There are many counts of this clonotype. The CDR3 sequence: CASSPDSGNEQFF. DNA of the CDR3: TGCGCCAGCAGCCCGGACTCGGGGAATGAGCAGTTCTTC. This rearrangement joins TRBV5-1 to TRBJ2-1; the D gene is possibly TRBD2 (5 bases). The CDR3 spans 13 residues. The germline V gene has CDR1 SGHRS and CDR2 YFSETQ. V lost 4 bases and J 7 bases, leaving 12 bases between the germline ends.

This clonotype has a count of ten or more. This sequence joins TRBV7-3 and TRBJ2-1, with 9 nucleotides matching TRBD1. Per germline, CDR1 SGHTA and CDR2 FQGTGA. This CDR3 is built from 15 residues. The ends lost 4 bases at V and 7 bases at J; junction bases unmatched: 8. The CDR3 DNA sequence: TGTGCCAGCAGCTCCGGGACAGGGTTTGAAAATGAGCAGTTCTTC. Its translation: CASSSGTGFENEQFF.

This clonotype occurred many times. This rearrangement joins TRBV4-3 to TRBJ1-1, with no clear D. The CDR3 consists of 17 residues. V lost 1 base and J lost 1, with 16 bases in between. Germline V lookup: CDR1 LGHNA, CDR2 YSLEER. CDR3 in amino acids: CASSQGTVLQENTEAFF. The CDR3 DNA reads TGCGCCAGCAGCCAAGGGACGGTTTTACAAGAGAACACTGAAGCTTTCTTT.

This clonotype has at least ten counts. The chain joins TRBV28 to TRBJ1-2; D is uncertain. This CDR3 contains 14 residues. The germline CDR1 and CDR2 sequences are MDHEN and SYDVKM. V shed 3 bases and J shed 2 bases, with 10 bases lying between them. The CDR3 is CASSFSDGNYGYTF. The CDR3 DNA follows: TGTGCCAGCAGTTTCTCGGACGGCAACTATGGCTACACCTTC.

This clonotype was recorded at least ten times. The chain combines TRBV6-5 with TRBJ1-1; D is unresolved. Looked up from germline, CDR1 is MNHEY and CDR2 is SVGAGI. The CDR3 covers 14 residues. Between the trimmed V and J ends, which lost 0 bases and 4 bases, there was a span of 9 bases. In DNA, the CDR3 is TGTGCCAGCAGTTACTCGACGTTGGTCACTGAAGCTTTCTTT. This sequence encodes CASSYSTLVTEAFF.

As to this clonotype: This may be a read error, as it is one base from a much larger clone. The chain employs TRBV7-9 and TRBJ2-2, with 9 bases matching TRBD1. V shed 1 base and J 7 bases; nucleotides not matched to a gene: 1. Germline CDR1 is SEHNR and CDR2 is FQNEAQ (reference sequence). This CDR3 is built from 14 residues. Here the CDR3 reads CASSLGTGDGELFF. CDR3 in DNA: TGTGCCAGCAGCTTAGGGACAGGGGACGGGGAGCTGTTTTTT.

In its sample, this clonotype was seen many times. The chain has TRBV5-1 and TRBJ2-2, with 9 bases identical to TRBD1. Germline V gene data show CDR1 as SGHRS and CDR2 as YFSETQ. CDR3 length: 15 residues. With V trimmed by 4 bases and J by 6 bases, 7 bases remained unmatched. The CDR3 is CASSPTGGMAGELFF. CDR3 DNA sequence: TGCGCCAGCAGCCCCACAGGGGGCATGGCCGGGGAGCTGTTTTTT.

There are many counts of this clonotype. V is TRBV27 and J is TRBJ2-3; TRBD2 agrees at 12 bases. Germline values: CDR1 MNHEY, CDR2 SMNVEV (reference sequence). V lost 5 bases to trimming and J lost 2 bases; unmatched junction nucleotides: 5. The length of the CDR3 is 16 residues. The CDR3 protein is CASSPLAGGLTDTQYF. CDR3 DNA sequence: TGTGCCAGCAGTCCACTAGCGGGAGGCCTCACAGATACGCAGTATTTT.

Concerning this clonotype: A much more abundant neighbour one base away suggests this may be a read error. V and J are TRBV18 and TRBJ2-7; D might be TRBD2 (6 bases). The germline V gene encodes CDR1 KGHSH and CDR2 LQKENI. This CDR3 is 14 amino acids long. Trimming took off 3 bases at V and 6 bases at J, with 15 bases between the two ends. The CDR3 here is CASSPTRGEGEQYF. CDR3 bases: TGTGCCAGCTCACCCACGCGGGGAGAGGGCGAGCAGTACTTC. Complete variable domain (other parts from reference TRBV18 and TRBJ2-7): NAGVMQNPRHLVRRRGQEARLRCSPMKGHSHVYWYRQLPEEGLKFMVYLQKENIIDESGMPKERFSAEFPKEGPSILRIQQVVRGDSAAYFCASSPTRGEGEQYFGPGTRLTVT.

This clonotype has at least ten counts. J is TRBJ1-1 and V is TRBV28; D unclear. V lost 6 bases and J 7 bases, leaving 12 bases between the germline ends. The CDR3 runs 12 residues. Germline CDR1 and CDR2: MDHEN and SYDVKM. CDR3 region: CASRRVLGEAFF. Here the CDR3 DNA reads TGTGCCAGCAGAAGAGTCCTCGGTGAAGCTTTCTTT.

This clonotype has only a few counts. The V gene is TRBV3-1, the J gene TRBJ2-7; possibly TRBD2 for D (5 bases). The CDR3 extends over 14 amino acids. Trimming pared 1 base from V and 1 base from J, leaving 8 bases between. Per the germline V gene, CDR1 is LGHDT and CDR2 is YNNKEL (reference sequence). The CDR3 is CASSQGRGSYEQYF. In nucleotides, the CDR3 is TGTGCCAGCAGCCAAGGCCGGGGTTCCTACGAGCAGTACTTC.

This clonotype was counted at least ten times. The rearrangement joins TRBV12-3 or TRBV12-4 to TRBJ2-1; D perhaps matches TRBD1 (5 bases). CDR3 length: 14 amino acids. The ends were cut back, 8 bases at V and 0 bases at J, with 11 bases in the middle. CDR3 sequence (DNA): TGTGCCAGCTACAGGTCGCTCTCCTACAATGAGCAGTTCTTC. Its translation is CASYRSLSYNEQFF.

Ten or more counts support this clonotype. The chain employs TRBV20-1 and TRBJ2-7; D may be TRBD2 (5 bases). CDR1 and CDR2 from the germline V gene are DFQATT and SNEGSKA (reference sequence). This CDR3 is built from 16 residues. Trimming left V 4 bases short and J 7 bases short, with 26 bases between. CDR3 protein: CSAIPGGYPPWWEQYF. The CDR3 DNA reads as TGCAGTGCTATCCCAGGAGGCTATCCCCCTTGGTGGGAGCAGTACTTC.

This clonotype was seen repeatedly, ten times or more. The V and J genes are TRBV5-6 and TRBJ2-7; D might be TRBD1 (6 bases). Germline V gene lookup returns CDR1 SGHDT and CDR2 YYEEEE. V lost 0 bases and J 2 bases, leaving 15 bases between the germline ends. CDR3 length equals 16 residues. The CDR3 loop is CASSLEGGQFAYEQYF. The CDR3 coding sequence is TGTGCCAGCAGCTTGGAGGGCGGACAGTTCGCCTACGAGCAGTACTTC.

This clonotype was picked up many times. The genes are TRBV20-1 and TRBJ2-7; 9 positions agree with TRBD1. V gave up 5 bases and J gave up 2 bases; unmatched junction bases: 4. The V gene's germline CDR1 is DFQATT and CDR2 SNEGSKA (reference sequence). The CDR3 is 13 amino acids. The CDR3 loop reads CSAARDRAYEQYF. CDR3 DNA: TGCAGTGCTGCCCGGGACAGGGCCTACGAGCAGTACTTC.